Below, one TCR beta chain is given with its context. No antigen is known for it. Base qualities are not recorded, but no much larger clone differs from it by a single base. The immunoSEQ Assay, a bias-controlled multiplex PCR, was used to amplify TCRbeta CDR3 regions from genomic DNA. The original methods were these. The number of nucleated cells in each sample was estimated from the amplification of reference gene primers within the assay. To quantify the absolute abundance of each unique TCRbeta CDR3 rearrangement, sequence reads were collapsed and filtered. For each sample, productive Simpson clonality was calculated as the square root of Simpson's diversity index across productive rearrangements. Held by TCRdb, this immuneACCESS table contains in-frame sequences only and omits some clones. Under half of the omission traces to an unresolved V gene where checked; the cause of the rest is unknown. That table gives V, J and clone size, and the DNA gave D and trimming. The sample data list 270,000 or so clones, and 65% to 90% of these were observed just once. The biggest ten clones account for 13% of the sample.

This entry comes from a study of blood T cell repertoires in COVID-19 (dated by TCRdb to the early 2020s). Describing the broader study: Samples covering the acute and convalescent phases of COVID-19 were provided by collaborators in the United States, Italy and Spain. The material from the prospective study consisted of cDNA or gDNA derived from T cells, B-cell-depleted T cells, or PBMCs. Deeply sampled blood TCRbeta repertoires from subjects exposed to, actively infected with, or recovered from COVID-19 were included in the dataset. The repertoires were released in a freely available public database intended as a resource for research on the immune response to SARS-CoV-2. Samples were obtained from the ongoing ImmuneRACE study (first 160 participants) and from some 1,300 subjects provided by 6 global collaborators. Sample metadata almost always included a de-identified subject ID, COVID-19 status, age in years and sex. Where available, HLA class I and class II types were taken from metadata supplied by the sample provider and were not determined by assay-based typing.

The study at large found these results: The amount of clinical and demographic metadata varied by source and participant and was provided uncurated.

The collaborating institutions used their own protocols to collect whole blood in K2EDTA tubes. For TCRbeta analysis, collaborators shipped samples in one of three forms: frozen whole blood, isolated PBMCs, or DNA extracted from either of those sample types. Sequences KGHSH (CDR1) and LQKENI (CDR2) are obtained from the germline V gene. V sheds 3 bases and J sheds 4 bases, leaving 5 bases between their ends. Its CDR3 holds 12 amino acids, cysteine through phenylalanine. Just the 36-base CDR3 DNA is kept, in frame starting at base 1. The receptor's source is a human donor in a cohort sampled during active COVID-19. The chain uses TRBV18 and TRBJ2-3; no D gene call is confident. Sequenced material: peripheral blood. The CDR3 region reads CASSPTADTQYF. The DNA sequence is as follows: TGTGCCAGCTCACCTACAGCAGATACGCAGTATTTT.